This T cell receptor (beta chain) was observed in a study of blood T cells in healthy people across ages. Germline V CDR1 and CDR2: SEHNR, FQNEAQ (reference sequence). The CDR3 spans 15 residues. V shed 5 bases and J 4 bases; nucleotides not matched to a gene: 8. Isolation per sample recovered at least 7 million PBMCs. The second PCR ran about 6 to 12 cycles with a sample-barcoded 5' primer and J-beta primers. A single record per CDR3 protein comes from TCRdb applying MiXCR to the 5' RACE reads. Here the sample spans more than 650,000 distinct CDR3 sequences, approximately 24% being singletons. This sample was also put to use in a study of T cells of mothers and their children.

This chain links TRBV7-9 with TRBJ2-4; TRBD1 agrees at 7 bases. What was sequenced was blood. This receptor was obtained from a boy younger than 18 in good health. CDR3 protein: CASSPHDREKNIQYF. For the CDR3, the DNA is TGTGCCAGCAGCCCCCATGACAGGGAGAAAAACATTCAGTACTTC.